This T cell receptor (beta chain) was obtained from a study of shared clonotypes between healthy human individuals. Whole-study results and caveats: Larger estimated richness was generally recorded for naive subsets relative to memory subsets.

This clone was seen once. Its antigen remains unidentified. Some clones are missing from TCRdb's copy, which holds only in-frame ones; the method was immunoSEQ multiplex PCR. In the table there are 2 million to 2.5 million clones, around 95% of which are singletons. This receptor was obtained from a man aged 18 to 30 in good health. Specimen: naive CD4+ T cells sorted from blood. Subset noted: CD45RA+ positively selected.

The CDR3 DNA follows: TGTGCCAGCAGCTCCACTTTCCGAAATGACATGGGATCGTATCAGCCCCAGCATTTT. This codes for CASSSTFRNDMGSYQPQHF. The chain links TRBV7-8 to TRBJ1-5, with unresolved D. The CDR3 contains 19 residues. In germline, CDR1 is SGHVS, CDR2 FQNEAQ. V gave up 4 bases and J gave up 5 bases, with 27 bases separating them.